Given below is one T cell receptor beta chain in context. This clone was seen a single time. Its specific antigen is unknown. No much larger clone exists at a distance of one base, and base qualities are not known. This entry is derived from a study of cytomegalovirus exposure and HLA in healthy donors (dated by TCRdb to about 2017). Context from the whole study: According to an earlier analysis of 587 of the donors, some 170 million T cells yielded roughly 100 million unique TCR beta sequences and about 300 Gb of sequence data. An early release covering roughly 600 HLA-typed donors comprised 250 to 350 gigabases of sequencing data and approximately 85 million unique TCR sequences. The genetic ancestry cluster associated with self-reported Caucasian donors included roughly 84% of the approximately 400 genotyped donors. The aim of the study was to test whether cataloging public T cell receptors could identify signatures of past pathogen exposure. Using immunosequencing, the study profiled T cell repertoires from 666 subjects and related those repertoires to cytomegalovirus serostatus. In addition to the first cohort of several hundred subjects, a separate validation cohort of 120 different subjects was used. To predict cytomegalovirus infection status, the study brought together high-throughput TCR immunosequencing, statistical association of individual TCRs with disease status, and machine learning. To study patterns of TCR occurrence, a later analysis re-analyzed previously published TCR beta repertoires from around 660 donors and added high-resolution HLA genotyping. Rather than drawing on any new phenotypic data, the later analysis identified candidate immune exposures from TCR beta sequences and the way those sequences occurred across donors. An earlier analysis of fewer than 750 of the donors used high-throughput TCR beta sequencing to judge whether each TCR beta V gene segment behaved as functional or pseudogenic. Donor age, sex, ethnicity and CMV serostatus were compiled together with the repertoire data. A later genetic analysis used genome-wide SNP genotypes for about 60% of the roughly 670 donors, treating that subset as a discovery cohort. Every discovery cohort repertoire had been produced on one sequencing platform. Both class I and class II loci were covered by HLA typing, at four-digit resolution. Typing coverage varied by locus: roughly 629-640 donors for A, B, C, DRB1 and DQB1; approximately 560 for DQA1; about 600 for DPA1; more than 450 for DPB1. Because of strong linkage in the cohort, a few DR-DQ haplotypes were treated as single units for association and clustering. Across some 400 genotyped donors of the cohort, an average of about 240,000 unique TCR beta nucleotide sequences per donor were sequenced, and around 19% of those sequences were non-productive. Broad study findings and their caveats: In an earlier analysis of approximately 590 of the donors, most TCR beta V segments appeared in productive rearrangements about 87% or about 30% of the time, broadly matching IMGT annotations. A further reported finding was that TCR beta sequences accurately predicted the HLA-A and HLA-B alleles for most subjects in the first cohort. CMV serostatus was the only immune exposure information available for the cohort. In this cohort, only TCR beta chains were sequenced, and detectable features were limited by the absence of alpha or paired-chain data. A later analysis associated some 17,000 TCR beta sequences with specific HLA alleles at a false discovery rate of 0.05. The classifier was reported to diagnose cytomegalovirus status with high specificity and sensitivity in both the original cohort and the validation cohort. A later genetic analysis reported fewer N-insertions in productive TCRs among donors in an Asian-associated ancestry cluster than the roughly 640-donor mean. Because some donors lacked HLA typing at each locus, the association tests relied only on the typed subset. The authors suggested that the approach could potentially be extended to other disease states and immunological phenotypes. Over 15 rarely observed V segments, including chromosome 9 orphons, were excluded from the earlier analysis of some 590 of the donors because counts were too low. An association between a missense DCLRE1C variant and V-gene and J-gene trimming of TCR beta chains was found in a later genetic analysis and replicated in an independent cohort. When HLA alleles, especially DR and DQ, strongly co-occurred, attributing TCR associations to individual alleles was difficult. Most TCR sequences were seen in very few donors, while some public TCRs were found in many individuals. Linkage disequilibrium might explain the correlated functional status among segregating V segments, but an unknown experimental factor could not be excluded. According to a later analysis, most CMV-associated TCR beta chains appeared to be HLA-restricted, and the HLA associations seemed to be driven largely by CMV exposure. Presence/absence analyses assumed roughly uniform sequencing depth across donors, an assumption that may not hold. The sequencing pipeline was judged likely to have produced a cluster of highly shared sequence variants as a technical artifact. A total of fewer than 200 TCR beta chains were listed by the study as associated with cytomegalovirus. The 87-base-pair reads could not distinguish some IMGT-functional V segments, including TRBV6-2 and TRBV6-3, so those segments were excluded. In vitro tests confirmed that three of the cytomegalovirus-associated TCR beta chains recognize cytomegalovirus antigens. In a later analysis, several top co-occurrence clusters were reported to appear linked to parvovirus B19, influenza, CMV and Epstein-Barr virus. According to a later analysis, TCR association rates differed among HLA loci, with DRB1 alleles showing the most associated TCRs and HLA-C alleles showing the fewest. Compared with equally common non-associated chains, HLA-associated TCR beta chains in a later analysis were more clonally expanded and had lower generation probabilities.

Library generation was performed with the immunoSEQ multiplex PCR assay. For the multiplex PCR, a mixture combining 60 forward primers for TCR Vbeta segments and 13 reverse primers for TCR Jbeta segments was used. A multiplex PCR assay on genomic DNA amplified the CDR3 region of rearranged TCR beta genes. Amplified TCR beta libraries were sequenced as 87-base-pair reads on the Illumina HiSeq System. The published analysis was carried out like this. Across the 640 or so repertoires, a later analysis counted 80 million or so unique TCR beta chains, around 10 million of which were shared by at least two donors. A nearest-neighbor algorithm error-corrected the raw reads and collapsed the reads into unique sequences, merging closely related sequences to remove PCR and sequencing errors. V, D and J gene segments were assigned by aligning CDR3 sequences to IMGT reference sequences. For a sequence to be retained, a match of at least six nucleotides to both a V gene segment and a J gene segment was required. Rearrangements were called productive when the CDR3 lacked stop codons and stayed in frame with V and J; all others were non-productive. CDR3 was defined according to IMGT convention as the region running from the second conserved V-encoded cysteine to the conserved J-encoded phenylalanine. Sequences without an unambiguous match to a single V gene segment were excluded from the earlier analysis of several hundred of the donors. In an earlier analysis of roughly 500 of the donors, V segments were called functional above 56.7% productive rearrangements and were called segregating when the between-donor standard deviation exceeded 5%. A statistical classification framework was developed to diagnose cytomegalovirus status using the catalog of TCR beta chain sequences. In a later analysis, TCR nucleotide sequences were compared against IMGT/GENE-DB human TR gene sequences so that V and J genes could be assigned. In a later analysis, CDR3 sequences and most-parsimonious VDJ recombination scenarios were assigned using the TCRdist pipeline. A later analysis defined each TCR beta chain by its CDR3 amino acid sequence plus V-gene family, and excluded reads lacking a unique V-gene family. To address suspected cross-contamination and a sequencing artifact, a later analysis removed under 600 highly shared, low-generation-probability nucleotide sequences. In a later analysis, a clonal expansion index for each public chain was calculated from normalized within-repertoire ranks of inferred template counts. A later analysis computed generation probabilities with a VDJ recombination model fitted to out-of-frame rearrangements, and checked the results against IGoR. In a later analysis, hypergeometric tests were used to score TCR-TCR, TCR-HLA and TCR-CMV co-occurrence, with a repertoire-size bias correction applied to TCR pairs. To estimate false discovery rates, a later analysis permuted the HLA or CMV assignments 20 times. In a later analysis, co-occurring TCRs were grouped with DBSCAN, and TCRdist sequence similarity was added when clustering was performed within HLA-allele-positive subsets. Repertoires with fewer than 30,000 or more than 120,000 public chains were left out of co-occurrence clustering, as were a few repertoires with anomalous nucleotide sharing. Entries here come from immuneACCESS through TCRdb and include only in-frame sequences with V and J called. Some clones fail to appear in such tables; in the studies checked, an unresolved V gene covers under half of the shortfall, and the cause of the remainder is unknown. V and J calls and clone size come straight from that table; D and trimming were deduced from the DNA. This sample is represented by around 190,000 clones; more than 65% of them were singletons. Roughly 1.2% of the sample is held by the ten biggest clonotypes.

The cohort comprised 550 to 700 healthy bone marrow donors. All cohort members were sampled while nominally healthy, although unrecorded immune exposures were likely present. The donor was CMV seropositive and belonged to the group of more than 250 seropositive cohort members. Every donor gave a peripheral blood sample, and the peripheral blood mononuclear cells from that sample were used for TCR beta sequencing. Genomic DNA extraction from the blood cell samples was performed with the Qiagen DNeasy Blood Extraction Kit. V ends up 6 bases short and J 5 bases short, with an unmatched junction base count of 30. The germline V gene specifies LGHNT as CDR1 and FRNRAP as CDR2. The CDR3, cysteine through phenylalanine, is 22 amino acids long. This entry keeps only the CDR3 DNA: 66 bases, framed from base 1.

The source of this sequence is a girl aged 2-10 years in good health and CMV-seropositive. The sample consisted of PBMCs. Recombination linked TRBV12-5 to TRBJ2-1, and TRBD1 aligns with 8 junction nucleotides. The DNA reads as follows: TGTGCTAGTGGCTATAAGCCCAGGGGGCTCCTGGTACCACACCTTAACCACAATGAGCAGTTCTTC. Its protein product is CASGYKPRGLLVPHLNHNEQFF.